The 10 T cell receptor beta chains below were found in one sample sequenced in a study of blood T cells in healthy people across ages. Together with a sample-barcoded 5' primer, a J-beta primer mix was included in a second PCR lasting 7 to 11 cycles. MiXCR, run by TCRdb on the 5' RACE reads, gives a single entry per CDR3 protein. The data contain 500,000 to 700,000 distinct CDR3 sequences, approximately 30% of them singletons. What was sequenced was blood. The receptors here all came from a woman older than 75 in good health.

The sample holds many counts of this clonotype. CDR3 region: CSATWTGDFLYGYTF. CDR3 nucleotides: TGCAGTGCTACTTGGACAGGAGATTTCCTCTATGGCTACACCTTC. The chain joins TRBV20-1 to TRBJ1-2; 7 positions match TRBD1. Per germline, CDR1 DFQATT and CDR2 SNEGSKA (reference sequence). Trimming removed 4 bases from V and 4 bases from J; junction bases left unmatched: 12. The length of the CDR3 is 15 residues.

This clonotype has a count of ten or more. The rearrangement links TRBV20-1 to TRBJ1-5, with D uncertain. V was pared by 6 bases and J by 2 bases, with 14 bases between. This CDR3 comprises 14 residues. Per the germline V gene, CDR1 is DFQATT and CDR2 is SNEGSKA (reference sequence). For the CDR3, the DNA is TGCAGTGCCGCGCGAGGAATGGGCAATCAGCCCCAGCATTTT. This codes for CSAARGMGNQPQHF.

This clonotype occurred once. Given a much more abundant clone one base away, this may be a read error. The V gene is TRBV7-2, the J gene TRBJ2-1; D not resolved. V lost 1 base, J lost 10 bases, and 11 bases lay in between. Germline values: CDR1 SGHTA, CDR2 FQGNSA. CDR3 length equals 13 residues. The CDR3 loop is CASSLVYQYEQFF. For the CDR3, the DNA is TGTGCCAGCAGCTTAGTTTACCAGTACGAGCAGTTCTTC. The variable domain in full, completed from reference TRBV7-2 and TRBJ2-1, reads GAGVSQSPSNKVTEKGKDVELRCDPISGHTALYWYRQSLGQGLEFLIYFQGNSAPDKSGLPSDRFSAERTGGSVSTLTIQRTQQEDSAVYLCASSLVYQYEQFFGPGTRLTVL.

In its sample, this clonotype was seen a few times. The chain carries TRBV9 and TRBJ2-5; D perhaps matches TRBD2 (6 bases). V gave up 1 base and J gave up 4 bases, with 14 bases separating them. The CDR3 length is 15 residues. Germline values: CDR1 SGDLS, CDR2 YYNGEE. The CDR3 loop reads CASSVMGLEGETQYF. DNA for the CDR3: TGTGCCAGCAGCGTAATGGGACTCGAGGGAGAGACCCAGTACTTC.

In the case of this clonotype: A much larger clone differs from this one at a single base, so this may be a read error. This chain joins TRBV12-3 or TRBV12-4 and TRBJ1-2; D unresolved. The V and J ends lost 6 bases and 6 bases respectively, with 5 bases between them. The CDR3 is made up of 10 amino acids. The CDR3 spells CASSQHGYTF. The CDR3 nucleotides are TGTGCCAGCAGCCAACATGGCTACACCTTC.

This clonotype was detected many times. The CDR3 region is CASSLGDRGPASYEQYF. In DNA, the CDR3 is TGCGCCAGCAGCTTGGGGGACAGGGGGCCCGCATCCTACGAGCAGTACTTC. The chain joins TRBV5-1 to TRBJ2-7; TRBD1 matches at 12 bases. The germline gives CDR1 SGHRS, CDR2 YFSETQ. J gave up 1 base and V 0 bases, and 5 bases lay outside the gene matches. The CDR3 has 17 residues.

This clonotype has just a few counts. The rearrangement links TRBV18 to TRBJ1-2; D is possibly TRBD1 (6 bases). V was shortened by 2 bases and J by 7 bases, with 17 bases between the two germline ends. The CDR3 has 15 amino acids. The germline V gene has CDR1 KGHSH and CDR2 LQKENI. The CDR3 coding sequence is TGTGCCAGCTCACCAAGGGACATTGGGATTGGTGGCTACACCTTC. As protein: CASSPRDIGIGGYTF. Complete variable domain (other parts from reference TRBV18 and TRBJ1-2): NAGVMQNPRHLVRRRGQEARLRCSPMKGHSHVYWYRQLPEEGLKFMVYLQKENIIDESGMPKERFSAEFPKEGPSILRIQQVVRGDSAAYFCASSPRDIGIGGYTFGSGTRLTVV.

This clonotype was counted ten times or more. The chain uses TRBV12-3 or TRBV12-4 and TRBJ2-1; D is perhaps TRBD2 (6 bases). V dropped 1 base and J dropped 8 bases, with 6 bases sitting between them. The CDR3 is 12 residues long. The CDR3 sequence: CASSLGGDEQFF. The CDR3 nucleotides read TGTGCCAGCAGTTTAGGGGGGGATGAGCAGTTCTTC.

With respect to this clonotype: It may be a read error: a sequence one base away is much more abundant. The CDR3 here is CASSYLGQRGETQYF. CDR3 nucleotides: TGTGCCAGCAGTTACTTGGGACAGAGAGGGGAGACCCAGTACTTC. The J gene is TRBJ2-5, the V gene TRBV6-2 or TRBV6-3, with TRBD1 matching over 7 bases. Germline CDR1 and CDR2: MNHEY and SVGEGT. The V segment lost 1 base and the J segment 5 bases; nucleotides outside the gene matches: 7. CDR3 size: 15 residues.

This clonotype was detected many times. The chain uses TRBV29-1 and TRBJ2-1; D might be TRBD2 (6 bases). Deletions cut 7 bases from V and 4 bases from J, with 14 bases between. CDR3 size: 13 residues. CDR1 is SQVTM and CDR2 is ANQGSEA in the germline V gene. Written as DNA, the CDR3 is TGCAGCGCGACCGGGACTGTGTACAATGAGCAGTTCTTC. Translation gives CSATGTVYNEQFF.